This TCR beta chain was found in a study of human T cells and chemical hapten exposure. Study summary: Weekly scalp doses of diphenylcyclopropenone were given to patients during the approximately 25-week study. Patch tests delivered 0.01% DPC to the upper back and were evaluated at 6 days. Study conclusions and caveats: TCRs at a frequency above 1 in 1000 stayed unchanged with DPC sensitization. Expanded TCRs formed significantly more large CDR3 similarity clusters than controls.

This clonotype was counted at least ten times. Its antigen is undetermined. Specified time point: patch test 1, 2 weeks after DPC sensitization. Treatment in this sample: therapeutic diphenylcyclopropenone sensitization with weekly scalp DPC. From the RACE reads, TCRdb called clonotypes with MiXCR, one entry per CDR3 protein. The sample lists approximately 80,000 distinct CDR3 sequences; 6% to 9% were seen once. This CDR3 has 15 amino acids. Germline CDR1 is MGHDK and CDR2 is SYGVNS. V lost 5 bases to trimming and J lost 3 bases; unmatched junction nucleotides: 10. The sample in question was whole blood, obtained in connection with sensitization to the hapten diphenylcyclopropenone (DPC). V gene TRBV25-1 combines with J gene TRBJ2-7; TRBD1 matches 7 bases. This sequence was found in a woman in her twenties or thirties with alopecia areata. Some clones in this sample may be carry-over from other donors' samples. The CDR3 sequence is CASSPSNRGLYEQYF. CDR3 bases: TGTGCCAGCAGTCCATCAAATAGGGGGCTCTACGAGCAGTACTTC.